These T cell receptor beta chains were read from a single sample in a study of blood T cell repertoires in COVID-19. Measured with immunoSEQ multiplex PCR; TCRdb has only the in-frame clones, and not every one. The repertoire holds about 250,000 clones, with over 75% as singletons. Sequencing was performed on PBMCs or T cells enriched from blood (not recorded which). The receptors stem from a woman between 18 and 29 years old who had recovered from COVID-19. CDR3s include the opening cysteine and the closing phenylalanine or tryptophan. Clone sizes are given selectively: once, few, many, or a class where the clone is expanded.

j_call clone_size v_call cdr3_aa
TRBJ1-2 - TRBV6-5 CASSPGQGGYTF
TRBJ2-7 - TRBV7-2 CASSKHQGMNEQYF
TRBJ2-2 - TRBV30 CAWSVRGGQLFANTGELFF
TRBJ2-3 - TRBV7-6 CASSFGGAGSDTQYF
TRBJ1-1 - TRBV27 CASSRRARGNTEAFF
TRBJ1-5 few TRBV19 CASSPATGNNQPQHF
TRBJ2-2 - TRBV19 CASIRTGYGGELFF
TRBJ2-5 - TRBV25-1 CASSDPVNLEETQYF
TRBJ2-5 - TRBV11-3 CASSLGISDFQETQYF
TRBJ2-1 - TRBV6-5 CASSLGGDEQFF
TRBJ1-5 - TRBV28 CASSLTGQGGQPQHF
TRBJ1-5 - TRBV6-1 CASSEADRDNQPQHF
TRBJ1-2 - TRBV2 CASSRDSLYGYTF
TRBJ1-2 - TRBV5-1 CASSLAGVNYGYTF
TRBJ1-1 - TRBV30 CAWSGGGRTEAFF
TRBJ2-3 - TRBV11-2 CASSSGVIGGTDTQYF
TRBJ2-5 - TRBV5-6 CASSLALSEETQYF
TRBJ1-4 - TRBV7-7 CASSQDRDEKLFF
TRBJ1-1 - TRBV6-1 CASSDRTTGNTEAFF
TRBJ2-7 - TRBV3-1/TRBV3-2 CASSQSGSGPYEQYF
TRBJ1-1 - TRBV5-1 CASSFRSNTEAFF
TRBJ1-4 - TRBV5-6 CASSPLGRGREKLFF
TRBJ2-3 - TRBV29-1 CSVMQGGADTQYF
TRBJ2-4 - TRBV25-1 CASSPGGTKNIQYF
TRBJ2-2 - TRBV7-9 CASSLIERGELFF
TRBJ1-5 - TRBV7-8 CASSLTGDRVLLQPQHF
TRBJ1-1 - TRBV20-1 CSASKTGLNTEAFF
TRBJ1-1 - TRBV28 CASRLTDRSMNTEAFF
TRBJ1-1 - TRBV4-1 CASSQARSRGTEAFF
TRBJ1-2 - TRBV11-2 CASSLDPRDRGYGYTF
TRBJ1-4 - TRBV5-1 CASSYQGGNEKLFF
TRBJ2-6 - TRBV19 CASSISQGANVLTF
TRBJ2-5 - TRBV25-1 CASSESLAGPQETQYF
TRBJ1-2 - TRBV2 CASSYKQGASYGYTF
TRBJ2-7 - TRBV6-8 CASRYRGFSYEQYF
TRBJ1-4 - TRBV4-2 CASSPRQGANEKLFF
TRBJ2-3 - TRBV5-4 CASSLWRPSTDTQYF
TRBJ1-2 - TRBV13 CASKGRGANYGYTF
TRBJ2-6 - TRBV5-1 CASSLAGGAAANVLTF
TRBJ1-1 - TRBV9 CASSMRAGKGEAFF
TRBJ2-1 - TRBV5-1 CASSFREIRNNEQFF